This T cell receptor (beta chain) stems from a study of blood T cell repertoires in COVID-19 (TCRdb year 2020). At the level of the whole study: The collaborator samples originated in the United States, Italy and Spain and spanned the acute and convalescent phases of COVID-19. The material from the prospective study consisted of cDNA or gDNA derived from T cells, B-cell-depleted T cells, or PBMCs. The dataset comprised deeply sampled blood TCRbeta repertoires from subjects exposed to, actively infected with, or recovered from COVID-19. The repertoires were released in a freely available public database intended as a resource for research on the immune response to SARS-CoV-2. The samples were drawn from two sources: the first 160 participants of the ongoing ImmuneRACE study, and about 1,300 subjects contributed by 6 global collaborators. A de-identified subject ID, COVID-19 status, age in years and sex were almost always included in the sample metadata. Where available, HLA class I and class II types were taken from metadata supplied by the sample provider and were not determined by assay-based typing. General conclusions and limits of the study: The amount of clinical and demographic metadata varied by source and participant and was provided uncurated.

The CDR3, from cysteine to phenylalanine, totals 19 residues. Only CDR3 DNA remains: 57 bases, in frame from the first base. Here V drops 5 bases and J drops 3 bases, and the junction holds 17 bases not matched to any gene. CDR1 and CDR2 were assigned from the germline V gene as SGHAT and FQNNGV. The immunoSEQ Assay, a bias-controlled multiplex PCR, was used to amplify TCRbeta CDR3 regions from genomic DNA. Processing in the source paper ran as follows. Nucleated cell counts per sample were estimated from amplification of reference gene primers within the assay. To quantify the absolute abundance of each unique TCRbeta CDR3 rearrangement, sequence reads were collapsed and filtered. For each sample, productive Simpson clonality was calculated by taking the square root of Simpson's diversity index across productive rearrangements. In its TCRdb copy, this immuneACCESS table keeps in-frame sequences only and misses some clones. Where compared with another copy, unresolved V genes explain less than half of these, and the others have no known cause. V and J calls and clone size come straight from that table; D and trimming were deduced from the DNA. This sample lists 300,000 to 350,000 clones; roughly 90% were detected once. The top ten clonotypes cover 2.5% to 3.5% of the sample.

In Seattle, one collaborating source enrolled patients while the infection was active and tracked those patients longitudinally over the course of disease. The collaborating institutions used their own protocols to collect whole blood in K2EDTA tubes. Collaborator samples were shipped for TCRbeta analysis as frozen whole blood, isolated PBMCs, or DNA extracted from either sample type. Worth noting for this clone: What this receptor recognizes is not known. No per-base quality is available; no much larger clone lies one base away.

The chain couples TRBV11-2 to TRBJ2-1, with 9 middle bases fitting TRBD2. Specimen: peripheral blood. This clonotype originated in a woman aged 30 to 39 with COVID-19, enrolled during active disease. Here the CDR3 is given as CASSPLGAGGAPDYNEQFF. The nucleotides are TGTGCCAGCAGCCCCCTTGGGGCGGGAGGGGCCCCTGACTACAATGAGCAGTTCTTC.